These 5 T cell receptor beta chains share one sample of origin, sequenced in a study of beta chain features in type 1 diabetes. The study, taken as a whole, reports: Within each of all four CD4+ subsets, Type 1 diabetes patients had TCRB CDR3s that were moderately but significantly shorter.

Antigens of these TCRs are unknown. Sequenced material consisted of expressed TCRB transcripts (all of the isolated RNA was reverse transcribed). TCRdb keeps only in-frame clones here, not all; method: immunoSEQ multiplex PCR. Of roughly 340,000 clones in the sample, 10% to 15% were seen once. Sequencing was carried out using naive CD4+ T cells from blood. Every receptor here comes from a young woman with type 1 diabetes.

The chain uses TRBV29-1 and TRBJ1-2; 9 bases map to TRBD1. Unmatched junction bases numbered 8, after V lost 8 bases and J lost 7 bases. The CDR3 extends over 12 amino acids. Per germline, CDR1 SQVTM and CDR2 ANQGSEA. CDR3 in DNA: TGCAGCATCGGACAGGGGAAGGCTGGCTACACCTTC. It yields the protein CSIGQGKAGYTF.

J is TRBJ1-6 and V is TRBV7-2; 8 bases are shared with TRBD1. The V gene end was trimmed by 3 bases and the J gene end by 7 bases; junction bases not matched to a gene: 2. The CDR3 length is 14 residues. In germline, CDR1 is SGHTA, CDR2 FQGNSA. This CDR3 reads CASSLDRVNSPLHF. The CDR3 DNA reads as TGTGCCAGCAGCTTGGACAGGGTCAATTCACCCCTCCACTTT.

This chain links TRBV4-3 with TRBJ2-7; weak D call: TRBD2 (6 bases). V was clipped by 7 bases and J by 6 bases, with 16 bases between them. Germline V gene data show CDR1 as LGHNA and CDR2 as YSLEER. CDR3 size: 13 residues. DNA of the CDR3: TGCGCCAGCACCCAGCAGCACGGGGGCGAGCAGTACTTC. Translating gives CASTQQHGGEQYF.

There are a few counts of this clone. The chain recombines TRBV4-2 with TRBJ1-1; no definite D call. V lost 0 bases, J lost 0 bases, and 17 bases lay in between. The CDR3 is made up of 18 amino acids. Germline CDR1 is LGHNA and CDR2 is YNFKEQ. The CDR3 region has the DNA TGTGCCAGCAGCCAAGACTTAGCAGGCGCGGGGATGAACACTGAAGCTTTCTTT. This sequence encodes CASSQDLAGAGMNTEAFF.

This rearrangement joins TRBV28 to TRBJ2-7; no clear D. Per the germline V gene, CDR1 is MDHEN and CDR2 is SYDVKM. The CDR3 is made up of 13 amino acids. The V end was cut by 2 bases, the J end by 7 bases, with 12 bases between. For the CDR3, the DNA is TGTGCCAGCAGTTTAGGCAGCGACTTTGAGCAGTACTTC. Its protein product is CASSLGSDFEQYF.